This TCR beta chain was sequenced for a study of blood T cell repertoires in COVID-19. The protocol was immunoSEQ multiplex PCR, while the TCRdb copy is restricted to in-frame clones and leaves out a portion. The sample includes under 250,000 clones, approximately 91% of them seen just once. V was shortened by 4 bases and J by 13 bases, with 19 bases between the two germline ends. This CDR3 spans 13 amino acids. Per germline, CDR1 SGHAT and CDR2 FQDESV (reference sequence). The source material was peripheral blood. The chain employs TRBV11-1 and TRBJ1-1, with D perhaps TRBD1 (5 bases). The source of this sequence is a woman aged 40 to 50 with acute or convalescent COVID-19. CDR3 protein: CASSSESPTGVFF. The CDR3 DNA sequence: TGTGCCAGCAGCTCAGAGAGTCCTACAGGAGTTTTCTTT.